This section outlines one T cell receptor beta chain sequence together with its context. Its cognate antigen is unknown. The PCR contained 60 Vbeta and 13 Jbeta primers. Produced via immunoSEQ multiplex PCR; TCRdb's table is partial and in-frame only. The sample lists roughly 130,000 clones, roughly 85% seen once, with more than 0.9% in the top ten. This record belongs to a study of cytomegalovirus exposure and HLA in healthy donors. Study-wide results and limits: A later analysis linked around 17,000 TCR beta sequences to HLA alleles at 0.05 false discovery rate. Three chains linked to CMV were shown in vitro to be specific for CMV antigens.

This sequence originates from a boy between 5 and 17 years old in good health and CMV-seronegative. The sequencing sample was made of PBMCs.

CDR3 DNA sequence: TGTGCCACGGACAGGGTTGAGGTTGGCGGGGAGCTGTTTTTT. Translation: CATDRVEVGGELFF. This rearrangement joins TRBV6-1 to TRBJ2-2; 8 positions agree with TRBD1. The CDR3 is 14 residues long. Trimming removed 10 bases from V and 7 bases from J; junction bases left unmatched: 11. Germline V gives CDR1 MNHNS, CDR2 SASEGT.